The 4 T cell receptor beta chains given below trace back to one sample, sequenced in a study of cytomegalovirus exposure and HLA in healthy donors. Amplification used 60 Vbeta primers and 13 Jbeta primers. Profiled with immunoSEQ multiplex PCR; TCRdb holds only in-frame clones, not every one. The data show some 98,000 clones, roughly 80% seen once. The sample comprised PBMCs. These receptor sequences come from a human donor in good health.

J is TRBJ1-2 and V is TRBV11-2, with 10 bases fitting TRBD1. The V segment lost 0 bases and the J segment 9 bases; nucleotides outside the gene matches: 7. Germline V lookup: CDR1 SGHAT, CDR2 FQNNGV. The CDR3 runs 15 residues. The CDR3 reads CASSLDPGQGPSYTF. The CDR3 DNA reads as TGTGCCAGCAGCTTAGATCCGGGACAGGGGCCTAGCTACACCTTC.

The J gene is TRBJ2-7, the V gene TRBV5-1, with 10 bases fitting TRBD2. Trimming at V came to 1 base and at J to 4 bases, leaving 5 bases not matched to a gene. Germline V gives CDR1 SGHRS, CDR2 YFSETQ. CDR3 length: 15 amino acids. CDR3 DNA: TGCGCCAGCAGCTTGACTAGCGGGATCCGGTACGAGCAGTACTTC. Translation: CASSLTSGIRYEQYF.

This chain connects TRBV5-1 to TRBJ2-1; 10 bases are shared with TRBD2. The CDR3 contains 15 residues. J lost 2 bases, V lost 4 bases, and 3 bases had no gene match. Germline CDR1 reads SGHRS; CDR2 reads YFSETQ. For the CDR3, the DNA is TGCGCCAGCAGCCCCGGGACTAGCGCCTACAATGAGCAGTTCTTC. This translates into CASSPGTSAYNEQFF.

The genes are TRBV5-4 and TRBJ2-5; 9 bases line up with TRBD2. Trimming cost V 0 bases and J 2 bases; bases outside gene matches: 2. From germline, CDR1 is SGHNT and CDR2 YYREEE (reference sequence). The CDR3 contains 15 residues. The CDR3 loop reads CASSLGLAGQETQYF. The DNA for the CDR3 is TGTGCCAGCAGCTTGGGTCTAGCGGGACAAGAGACCCAGTACTTC.